This is a list of T cell receptor beta chains from one sample in a study of blood T cell repertoires in COVID-19. TCRdb keeps only in-frame clones here, not all; method: immunoSEQ multiplex PCR. The table records some 250,000 clones, roughly 89% of them present only once. Sequenced material: peripheral blood. All receptors come from a man aged 25 to 40 who had recovered from COVID-19. CDR3s include the opening cysteine and the closing phenylalanine or tryptophan. D genes are given only for firm matches. Clone size is not always given. Where it is, it says once, few, many or a class for expanded clones.

D gene	CDR3 length	V gene	clone size	J gene	CDR3 protein	CDR3 DNA
TRBD1	14	TRBV11-3	-	TRBJ2-1	CASSFRQGYNEQFF	TGTGCCAGCAGCTTCCGACAGGGTTACAATGAGCAGTTCTTC
TRBD1	16	TRBV18	-	TRBJ1-1	CASSPPGQGVKTEAFF	TGTGCCAGCTCACCACCGGGACAGGGGGTAAAAACTGAAGCTTTCTTT
TRBD2	11	TRBV27	-	TRBJ2-7	CASSGGLGQYF	TGTGCCAGCAGCGGGGGACTAGGGCAGTACTTC
-	18	TRBV7-9	-	TRBJ1-4	CASSPGVGSLATNEKLFF	TGTGCCAGCAGCCCCGGGGTGGGCAGTTTGGCAACTAATGAAAAACTGTTTTTT
-	17	TRBV9	-	TRBJ2-2	CASSVELLAVVTGELFF	TGTGCCAGCAGCGTAGAGTTGCTAGCAGTAGTTACCGGGGAGCTGTTTTTT
-	17	TRBV7-8	-	TRBJ1-5	CASSLIGGRRLNQPQHF	TGTGCCAGCAGCTTAATAGGAGGACGGCGACTCAATCAGCCCCAGCATTTT
-	15	TRBV19	-	TRBJ1-2	CASSILLWRVEGYTF	TGTGCCAGTAGTATACTCCTTTGGCGGGTGGAAGGCTACACCTTC
-	16	TRBV14	-	TRBJ1-2	CASSQFGQGLNYGYTF	TGTGCCAGCAGCCAATTTGGGCAGGGACTTAACTATGGCTACACCTTC
TRBD1	15	TRBV6-5	-	TRBJ1-2	CASSYTGQGYYGYTF	TGTGCCAGCAGTTACACAGGACAGGGGTACTATGGCTACACCTTC
TRBD1	15	TRBV29-1	-	TRBJ1-1	CSVEDQVRGQTEAFF	TGCAGCGTTGAAGATCAGGTCAGGGGGCAAACTGAAGCTTTCTTT
TRBD1	15	TRBV5-6	-	TRBJ1-1	CASSLADRRNTEAFF	TGTGCCAGCAGCTTGGCGGACAGGAGGAACACTGAAGCTTTCTTT
-	17	TRBV7-2	-	TRBJ1-5	CASSLNAPTGGNQPQHF	TGTGCCAGCAGCTTAAACGCACCGACCGGGGGCAATCAGCCCCAGCATTTT
-	17	TRBV12-1	-	TRBJ2-3	CASSYCGGLLVTDTQYF	TGTGCCAGCAGCTATTGCGGGGGCCTACTTGTCACAGATACGCAGTATTTT
-	14	TRBV4-1	once	TRBJ2-7	CASSQDAGHYEQYF	TGCGCCAGCAGCCAAGATGCAGGCCATTACGAGCAGTACTTC
TRBD1	18	TRBV5-8	-	TRBJ2-7	CASNSRDRGLLGSYEQYF	TGTGCCAGCAACTCCCGGGACAGGGGGCTATTAGGGTCCTACGAGCAGTACTTC
-	15	TRBV7-6	-	TRBJ1-1	CASSLYHSLNTEAFF	TGTGCCAGCAGCTTATATCACAGCCTGAACACTGAAGCTTTCTTT
-	13	TRBV19	-	TRBJ1-2	CASSSTGWDGYTF	TGTGCCAGTAGTAGCACAGGGTGGGATGGCTACACCTTC
-	12	TRBV5-6	-	TRBJ1-3	CASRASGNTIYF	TGTGCCAGCAGGGCCTCTGGAAACACCATATATTTT
-	13	TRBV4-3	-	TRBJ2-7	CASSQDRDYEQYF	TGCGCCAGCAGCCAAGATAGAGACTACGAGCAGTACTTC
TRBD2	16	TRBV7-7	-	TRBJ2-1	CASSSGTSGAYNEQFF	TGTGCCAGCAGCTCCGGGACTAGCGGGGCCTACAATGAGCAGTTCTTC
-	13	TRBV11-2	-	TRBJ2-5	CASSSPRGETQYF	TGTGCCAGCAGCTCCCCAAGGGGTGAGACCCAGTACTTC